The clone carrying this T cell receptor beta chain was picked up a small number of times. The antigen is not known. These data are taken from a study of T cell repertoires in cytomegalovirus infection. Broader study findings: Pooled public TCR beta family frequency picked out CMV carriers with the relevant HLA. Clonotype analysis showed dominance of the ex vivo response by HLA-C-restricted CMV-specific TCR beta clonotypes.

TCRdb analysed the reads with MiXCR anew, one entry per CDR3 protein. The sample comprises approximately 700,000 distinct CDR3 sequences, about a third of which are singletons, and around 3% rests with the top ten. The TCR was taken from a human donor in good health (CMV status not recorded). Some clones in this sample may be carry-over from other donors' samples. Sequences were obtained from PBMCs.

CDR3 in DNA: TGTGCCAGCAGTGGGGGGATTCGGCTGGGAAAACTGTTTTTT. Protein sequence: CASSGGIRLGKLFF. The chain joins TRBV25-1 to TRBJ1-4, with a possible D match to TRBD1 (5 bases). The CDR3 runs 14 residues. Per the germline V gene, CDR1 is MGHDK and CDR2 is SYGVNS. With 4 bases removed from V and 10 bases from J, the gap between germline ends came to 16 bases.